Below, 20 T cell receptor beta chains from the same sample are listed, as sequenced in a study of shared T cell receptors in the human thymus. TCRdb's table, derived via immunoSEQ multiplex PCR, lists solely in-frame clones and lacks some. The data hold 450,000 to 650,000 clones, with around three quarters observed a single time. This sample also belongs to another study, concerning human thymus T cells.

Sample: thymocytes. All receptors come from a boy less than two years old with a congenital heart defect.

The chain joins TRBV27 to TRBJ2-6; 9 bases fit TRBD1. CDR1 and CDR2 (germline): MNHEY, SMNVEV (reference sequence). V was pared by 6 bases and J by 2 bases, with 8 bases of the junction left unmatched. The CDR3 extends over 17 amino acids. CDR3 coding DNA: TGTGCCAGCAGCTCACAGGGGGCCTTAGCTGGGGCCAACGTCCTGACTTTC. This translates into CASSSQGALAGANVLTF. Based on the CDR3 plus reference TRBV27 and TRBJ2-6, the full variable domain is EAQVTQNPRYLITVTGKKLTVTCSQNMNHEYMSWYRQDPGLGLRQIYYSMNVEVTDKGDVPEGYKVSRKEKRNFPLILESPSPNQTSLYFCASSSQGALAGANVLTFGAGSRLTVL.

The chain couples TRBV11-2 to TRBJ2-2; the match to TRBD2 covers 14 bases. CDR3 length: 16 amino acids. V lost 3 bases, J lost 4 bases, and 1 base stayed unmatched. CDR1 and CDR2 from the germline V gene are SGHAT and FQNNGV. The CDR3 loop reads CASSLGTSGSTGELFF. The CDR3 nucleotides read TGTGCCAGCAGCTTGGGGACTAGCGGGAGCACCGGGGAGCTGTTTTTT.

The CDR3 DNA reads TGCAGCGTTGAAGGTGGACTAGCGGAGGGGAATGAGCAGTTCTTC. Translation: CSVEGGLAEGNEQFF. V is TRBV29-1 and J is TRBJ2-1, with 10 bases fitting TRBD2. In germline, CDR1 is SQVTM, CDR2 ANQGSEA. The ends lost 1 base at V and 7 bases at J; junction bases unmatched: 7. CDR3 length: 15 amino acids.

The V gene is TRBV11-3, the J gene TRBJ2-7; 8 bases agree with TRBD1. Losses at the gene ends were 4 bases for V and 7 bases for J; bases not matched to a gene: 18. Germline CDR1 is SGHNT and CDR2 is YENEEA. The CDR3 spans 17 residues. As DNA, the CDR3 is TGTGCCAGCAGCTCGAACACACAGGACAGGGTGGTGATGGAGCAGTACTTC. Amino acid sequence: CASSSNTQDRVVMEQYF.

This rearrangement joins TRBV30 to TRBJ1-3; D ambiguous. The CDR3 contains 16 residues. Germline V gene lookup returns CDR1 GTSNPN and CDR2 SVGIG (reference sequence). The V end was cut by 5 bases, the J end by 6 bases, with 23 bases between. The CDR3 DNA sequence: TGTGCCTGGGCACAACCAGGTCCGAAAAAAGAAAACACCATATATTTT. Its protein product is CAWAQPGPKKENTIYF. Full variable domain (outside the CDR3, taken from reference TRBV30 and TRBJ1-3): SQTIHQWPATLVQPVGSPLSLECTVEGTSNPNLYWYRQAAGRGLQLLFYSVGIGQISSEVPQNLSASRPQDRQFILSSKKLLLSDSGFYLCAWAQPGPKKENTIYFGEGSWLTVV.

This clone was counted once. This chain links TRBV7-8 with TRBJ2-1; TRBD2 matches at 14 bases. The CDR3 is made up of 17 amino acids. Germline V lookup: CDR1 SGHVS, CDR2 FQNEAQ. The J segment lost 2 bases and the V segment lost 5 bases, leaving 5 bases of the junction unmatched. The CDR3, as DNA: TGTGCCAGCAGCCCTGGGACTAGCGGGAGTCCCTACAATGAGCAGTTCTTC. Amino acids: CASSPGTSGSPYNEQFF.

CDR3 region: CASRGVTGALSYEQYF. The DNA of the CDR3 is TGTGCCAGCAGGGGGGTGACAGGGGCGCTCTCCTACGAGCAGTACTTC. The chain combines TRBV11-3 with TRBJ2-7, with 8 positions matching TRBD1. The CDR3 runs to 16 residues. The V and J ends lost 6 bases and 0 bases, in that order; junction bases with no gene match: 10. Germline CDR1 SGHNT, CDR2 YENEEA.

The CDR3 here is CARRTASTDTQYF. In DNA form, the CDR3 reads TGTGCCAGGAGGACAGCTAGCACAGATACGCAGTATTTT. The chain combines TRBV27 with TRBJ2-3, with D tentatively TRBD1 (6 bases). The CDR3 totals 13 residues. Germline CDR1 and CDR2: MNHEY and SMNVEV (reference sequence). The V gene lost 9 bases and the J gene lost 0 bases, with 10 bases spanning the gap.

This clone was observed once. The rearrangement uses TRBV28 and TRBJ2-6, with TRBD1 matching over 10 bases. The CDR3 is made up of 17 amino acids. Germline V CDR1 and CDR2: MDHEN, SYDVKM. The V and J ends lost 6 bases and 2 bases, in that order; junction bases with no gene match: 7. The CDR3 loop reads CASRSGTGAPGANVLTF. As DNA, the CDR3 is TGTGCCAGCAGATCCGGGACAGGGGCCCCTGGGGCCAACGTCCTGACTTTC.

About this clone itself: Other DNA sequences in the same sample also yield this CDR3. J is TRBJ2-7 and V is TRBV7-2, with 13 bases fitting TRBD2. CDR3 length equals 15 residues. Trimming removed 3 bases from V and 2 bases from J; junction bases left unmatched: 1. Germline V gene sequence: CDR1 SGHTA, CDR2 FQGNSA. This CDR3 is CASSLGLAGPYEQYF. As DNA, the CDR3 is TGTGCCAGCAGCTTGGGACTAGCGGGACCCTACGAGCAGTACTTC.

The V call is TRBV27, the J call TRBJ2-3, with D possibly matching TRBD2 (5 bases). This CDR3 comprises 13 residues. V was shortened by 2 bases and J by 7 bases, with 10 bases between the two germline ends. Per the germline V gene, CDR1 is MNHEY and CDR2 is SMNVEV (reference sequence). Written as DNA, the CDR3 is TGTGCCAGCAGTTTAGAGCCGGGGTATACGCAGTATTTT. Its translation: CASSLEPGYTQYF.

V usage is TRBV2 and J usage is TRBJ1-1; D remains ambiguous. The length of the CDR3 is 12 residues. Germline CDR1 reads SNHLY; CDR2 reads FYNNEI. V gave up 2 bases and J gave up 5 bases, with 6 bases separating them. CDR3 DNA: TGTGCCAGCAGTGAACCGGAGACTGAAGCTTTCTTT. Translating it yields CASSEPETEAFF.

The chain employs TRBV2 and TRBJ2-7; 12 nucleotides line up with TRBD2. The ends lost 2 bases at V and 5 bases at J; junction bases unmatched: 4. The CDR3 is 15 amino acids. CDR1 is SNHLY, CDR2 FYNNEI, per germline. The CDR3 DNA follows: TGTGCCAGCAGTGAACGGGCTAGCGGGAGGGACGAGCAGTACTTC. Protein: CASSERASGRDEQYF.

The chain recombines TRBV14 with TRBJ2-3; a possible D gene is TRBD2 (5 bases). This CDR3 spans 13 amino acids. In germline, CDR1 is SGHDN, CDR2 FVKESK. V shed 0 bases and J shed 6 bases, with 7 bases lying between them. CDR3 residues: CASSQDKRDTQYF. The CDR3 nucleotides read TGTGCCAGCAGCCAAGACAAGCGGGATACGCAGTATTTT.

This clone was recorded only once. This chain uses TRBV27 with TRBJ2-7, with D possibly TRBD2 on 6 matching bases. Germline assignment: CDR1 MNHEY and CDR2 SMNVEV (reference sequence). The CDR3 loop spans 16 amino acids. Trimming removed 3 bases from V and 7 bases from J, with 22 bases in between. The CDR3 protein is CASSLTPFAGMREQYF. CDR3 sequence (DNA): TGTGCCAGCAGTTTGACCCCCTTTGCGGGAATGAGGGAGCAGTACTTC.

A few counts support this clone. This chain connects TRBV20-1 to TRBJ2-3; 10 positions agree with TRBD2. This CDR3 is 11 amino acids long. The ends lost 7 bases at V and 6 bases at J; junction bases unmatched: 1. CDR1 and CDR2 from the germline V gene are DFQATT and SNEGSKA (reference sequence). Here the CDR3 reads CSGGLADTQYF. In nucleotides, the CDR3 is TGCAGTGGGGGACTAGCGGATACGCAGTATTTT.

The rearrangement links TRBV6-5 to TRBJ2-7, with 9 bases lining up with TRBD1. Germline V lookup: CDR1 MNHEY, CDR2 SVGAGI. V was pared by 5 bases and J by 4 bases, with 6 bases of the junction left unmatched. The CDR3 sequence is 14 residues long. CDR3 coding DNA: TGTGCCAGCAGTAGCACCGGGACAGGGTACGAGCAGTACTTC. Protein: CASSSTGTGYEQYF.

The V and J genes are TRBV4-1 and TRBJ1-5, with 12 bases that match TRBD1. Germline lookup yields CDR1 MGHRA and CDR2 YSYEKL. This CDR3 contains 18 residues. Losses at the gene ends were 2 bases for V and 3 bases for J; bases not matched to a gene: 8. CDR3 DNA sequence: TGCGCCAGCAGCCAAAGGGGACAGGGGGCAGAGGACAATCAGCCCCAGCATTTT. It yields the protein CASSQRGQGAEDNQPQHF.

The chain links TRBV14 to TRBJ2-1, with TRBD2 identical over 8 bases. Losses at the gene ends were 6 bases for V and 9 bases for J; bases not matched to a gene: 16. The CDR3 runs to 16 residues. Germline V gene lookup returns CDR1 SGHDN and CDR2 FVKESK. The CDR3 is CASSLGLAPYPGEQFF. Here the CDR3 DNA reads TGTGCCAGCAGTTTAGGACTAGCACCTTATCCGGGTGAGCAGTTCTTC.

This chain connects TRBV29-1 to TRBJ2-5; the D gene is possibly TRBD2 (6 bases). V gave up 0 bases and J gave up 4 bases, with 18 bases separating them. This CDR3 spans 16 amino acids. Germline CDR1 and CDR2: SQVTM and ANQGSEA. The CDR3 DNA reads TGCAGCGTTGAAGATGTCCGGTGGCTAGCGCGAGAGACCCAGTACTTC. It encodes CSVEDVRWLARETQYF. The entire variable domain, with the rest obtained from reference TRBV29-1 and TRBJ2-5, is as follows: SAVISQKPSRDICQRGTSLTIQCQVDSQVTMMFWYRQQPGQSLTLIATANQGSEATYESGFVIDKFPISRPNLTFSTLTVSNMSPEDSSIYLCSVEDVRWLARETQYFGPGTRLLVL.